Following are 24 T cell receptor beta chains from one sample sequenced in a study of blood T cell repertoires in COVID-19. Only in-frame clones appear in the TCRdb table, and some are missing; sequencing was by immunoSEQ multiplex PCR. In the table there are 15,000 to 20,000 clones, roughly four fifths of which are singletons. The sample was peripheral blood. The receptors were sampled from a woman in her seventies with active COVID-19.

V and J are TRBV7-9 and TRBJ2-7, with 7 bases lining up with TRBD2. The CDR3 is 15 amino acids. V gave up 1 base and J gave up 6 bases; unmatched junction bases: 9. Germline loops: CDR1 SEHNR, CDR2 FQNEAQ (reference sequence). The CDR3 DNA is TGTGCCAGCAGCTTAGACGGGAGTGCGGGGGTCGAGCAGTACTTC. Translating it yields CASSLDGSAGVEQYF.

The rearrangement uses TRBV20-1 and TRBJ2-3, with 12 bases that match TRBD2. V dropped 3 bases and J dropped 0; count of bases not matched to a gene: 4. From germline, CDR1 is DFQATT and CDR2 SNEGSKA (reference sequence). The CDR3 contains 16 residues. The CDR3 protein is CSASWTSGVSTDTQYF. The CDR3 DNA is TGCAGTGCTAGTTGGACTAGCGGGGTGAGCACAGATACGCAGTATTTT.

This clone came up once. This sequence joins TRBV7-6 and TRBJ2-3; possibly TRBD2 for D (6 bases). With 5 bases removed from V and 4 bases from J, the gap between germline ends came to 13 bases. The CDR3 extends over 14 amino acids. Germline V gives CDR1 SGHVS, CDR2 FNYEAQ. This chain's CDR3 is CASSKLAVPDTQYF. In DNA, the CDR3 is TGTGCCAGCAGCAAACTAGCAGTTCCAGATACGCAGTATTTT.

This chain joins TRBV5-1 and TRBJ2-2; D gene ambiguous. The germline V gene encodes CDR1 SGHRS and CDR2 YFSETQ. This CDR3 comprises 12 residues. V was cut by 4 bases and J by 10 bases, with 11 bases left in between. In DNA, the CDR3 is TGCGCCAGCAGCCAACAGATGGAGGAGCTGTTTTTT. Its protein is CASSQQMEELFF.

The rearrangement links TRBV6-5 to TRBJ1-2; D not resolved. CDR1 MNHEY and CDR2 SVGAGI come from the germline V gene. V was cut by 4 bases and J by 8 bases, with 14 bases left in between. This CDR3 spans 13 amino acids. The CDR3 here is CASSSSGGSGYTF. The CDR3 DNA is TGTGCCAGCAGTTCCTCGGGAGGGAGCGGCTACACCTTC.

The rearrangement joins TRBV27 to TRBJ2-3; TRBD1 might be the D (6 bases). Trimming removed 5 bases at V and 4 bases at J, with 13 bases between. Germline CDR1 reads MNHEY; CDR2 reads SMNVEV (reference sequence). This CDR3 has 14 amino acids. The CDR3 DNA reads TGTGCCAGCAGTCCCCTACAGGGTTCAGATACGCAGTATTTT. Translation gives CASSPLQGSDTQYF.

The chain recombines TRBV9 with TRBJ1-1; D gene ambiguous. The CDR3 consists of 15 residues. Trimming removed 4 bases at V and 1 base at J, with 14 bases between. Per germline, CDR1 SGDLS and CDR2 YYNGEE. The CDR3 DNA reads TGTGCCAGCAGCTTGGGAGGGTCAACGAACACTGAAGCTTTCTTT. It yields the protein CASSLGGSTNTEAFF.

The CDR3 region has the DNA TGTGCCAGCAGCTTAGGAGGGGATCAAGAGACCCAGTACTTC. It is translated as CASSLGGDQETQYF. The rearrangement links TRBV5-5 to TRBJ2-5; possible D gene TRBD2, 6 bases. The CDR3 is made up of 14 amino acids. Trimming stripped 2 bases from V and 2 bases from J, with 10 bases between. CDR1 and CDR2 from the germline V gene are SGHKS and YYEKEE (reference sequence).

The chain is built from TRBV11-2 and TRBJ2-3; 7 bases agree with TRBD2. This CDR3 has 15 residues. CDR1 and CDR2 from the germline V gene are SGHAT and FQNNGV. J lost 12 bases, V lost 2 bases, and 14 bases had no gene match. The chain's CDR3 is CASSLFQTGGAPQYF. CDR3 in DNA: TGTGCCAGCAGCTTATTTCAAACGGGGGGTGCTCCTCAGTATTTT.

CDR3 protein: CASSPPGDRPEQYF. As DNA, the CDR3 is TGTGCCAGCAGCCCCCCGGGGGATCGGCCCGAGCAGTACTTC. V gene TRBV5-4 combines with J gene TRBJ2-7, with D maybe TRBD2 (6 bases). This CDR3 spans 14 amino acids. Looked up from germline, CDR1 is SGHNT and CDR2 is YYREEE (reference sequence). Trimming stripped 4 bases from V and 6 bases from J, with 17 bases between.

V and J are TRBV2 and TRBJ1-5; D gene unclear. The CDR3 runs to 15 residues. Deletions cut 0 bases from V and 4 bases from J, with 10 bases between. Looked up from germline, CDR1 is SNHLY and CDR2 is FYNNEI. In DNA, the CDR3 is TGTGCCAGCAGTGAAGCTTGGGGAGCGAATCAGCCCCAGCATTTT. Protein: CASSEAWGANQPQHF. Full variable domain (remainder filled in from reference TRBV2 and TRBJ1-5): EPEVTQTPSHQVTQMGQEVILRCVPISNHLYFYWYRQILGQKVEFLVSFYNNEISEKSEIFDDQFSVERPDGSNFTLKIRSTKLEDSAMYFCASSEAWGANQPQHFGDGTRLSIL.

This clone is medium-sized (0.01 to 0.1%) within its sample. The chain combines TRBV6-2 or TRBV6-3 with TRBJ2-5; possible D gene TRBD2, 6 bases. V lost 3 bases and J 5 bases, leaving 13 bases between the germline ends. CDR3 size: 14 residues. Germline loops: CDR1 MNHEY, CDR2 SVGEGT. The CDR3 nucleotides are TGTGCCAGCAGTTATGGTGGGGAGGTGGAGACCCAGTACTTC. This encodes CASSYGGEVETQYF.

The CDR3 nucleotides read TGTGCCAGCAGTTACCAGCGGGGTGACAATGAGCAGTTCTTC. Translating it yields CASSYQRGDNEQFF. This sequence joins TRBV6-5 and TRBJ2-1; 7 bases map to TRBD2. With V trimmed by 2 bases and J by 5 bases, 3 bases remained unmatched. The CDR3 is made up of 14 amino acids. CDR1 is MNHEY, CDR2 SVGAGI, per germline.

The chain is built from TRBV11-3 and TRBJ2-3; a possible D gene is TRBD2 (5 bases). CDR1 SGHNT and CDR2 YENEEA come from the germline V gene. Trimming removed 1 base from V and 2 bases from J, with 13 bases in between. The CDR3 length is 16 residues. The CDR3 protein is CASSLGQTGITDTQYF. CDR3 coding DNA: TGTGCCAGCAGCTTAGGCCAGACGGGGATCACAGATACGCAGTATTTT.

This clone was observed once. The V and J genes are TRBV15 and TRBJ2-6, with a tentative D call TRBD2 (5 bases). Germline assignment: CDR1 LNHNV and CDR2 YYDKDF (reference sequence). This CDR3 comprises 22 residues. The V end lost 0 bases, the J end lost 0 bases, and 24 bases lay between the germline ends. CDR3 region: CATSRDLGPVTTGISGANVLTF. DNA of the CDR3: TGTGCCACCAGCAGAGATTTAGGGCCCGTAACGACGGGGATCTCTGGGGCCAACGTCCTGACTTTC.

This chain links TRBV3-1 (or the pseudogene TRBV3-2) with TRBJ2-7; D might be TRBD1 (6 bases). CDR1 and CDR2 (germline): LGHDT, YNNKEL (reference sequence). The CDR3 runs to 11 residues. The V and J ends lost 4 bases and 6 bases respectively, with 7 bases between them. The CDR3 reads CASSLTGEQYF. The CDR3 bases are TGTGCCAGCAGCCTGACAGGCGAGCAGTACTTC.

There are a few counts of this clone. The chain is built from TRBV6-5 and TRBJ2-1; 10 bases are a match to TRBD1. Germline V gene sequence: CDR1 MNHEY, CDR2 SVGAGI. The CDR3 runs 14 residues. Trimming took 7 bases from V and 10 from J; bases not matched to a gene: 10. The CDR3 sequence is CASKKGTGEREQFF. DNA of the CDR3: TGTGCCAGCAAGAAGGGGACAGGGGAGAGGGAGCAGTTCTTC.

The chain carries TRBV19 and TRBJ2-1, with TRBD2 matching over 9 bases. The CDR3 totals 15 residues. Germline assignment: CDR1 LNHDA and CDR2 SQIVND (reference sequence). The V segment lost 2 bases and the J segment 5 bases; nucleotides outside the gene matches: 4. The DNA for the CDR3 is TGTGCCAGTAGTATAAGCGCGGGAGGGCACAATGAGCAGTTCTTC. Its translation is CASSISAGGHNEQFF.

The chain joins TRBV19 to TRBJ1-2, with D perhaps matching TRBD1 (6 bases). CDR1 and CDR2 (germline): LNHDA, SQIVND (reference sequence). The CDR3 sequence is 14 residues long. V dropped 7 bases and J dropped 8 bases, with 20 bases sitting between them. DNA for the CDR3: TGTGCCAGTACCTTATCGAGGGGGAATGGAGGCTACACCTTC. As protein: CASTLSRGNGGYTF.

The chain carries TRBV6-5 and TRBJ1-1; 7 positions match TRBD1. V was pared by 2 bases and J by 2 bases, with 5 bases of the junction left unmatched. This CDR3 comprises 15 residues. Germline lookup yields CDR1 MNHEY and CDR2 SVGAGI. The CDR3, as DNA: TGTGCCAGCAGTTACCGGGGGACAGCCAACACTGAAGCTTTCTTT. Translated: CASSYRGTANTEAFF.

This clone was detected only a few times. The chain carries TRBV28 and TRBJ2-7; 9 bases map to TRBD2. Trimming cost V 4 bases and J 5 bases; bases outside gene matches: 9. CDR3 length: 15 amino acids. Germline V gene data show CDR1 as MDHEN and CDR2 as SYDVKM. The CDR3 bases are TGTGCCAGCAGTTCTGATAGCGGGAGCCGACACGAGCAGTACTTC. This sequence encodes CASSSDSGSRHEQYF.

CDR3 DNA sequence: TGTGCCAGCAGCTTGGGGGACACCCGCACAGATACGCAGTATTTT. Translation: CASSLGDTRTDTQYF. This chain connects TRBV5-4 to TRBJ2-3; weak D call: TRBD1 (6 bases). Germline assignment: CDR1 SGHNT and CDR2 YYREEE (reference sequence). The CDR3 is 15 residues long. Trimming cost V 0 bases and J 1 base, with 9 bases left between them.

CDR3: CASSSESGRGTEAFF. The CDR3 DNA is TGTGCCAGCAGTTCCGAGAGTGGGAGGGGCACTGAAGCTTTCTTT. The chain recombines TRBV28 with TRBJ1-1; perhaps TRBD1 as D (5 bases). CDR1 is MDHEN, CDR2 SYDVKM, per germline. V lost 4 bases and J 4 bases, leaving 16 bases between the germline ends. The CDR3 extends over 15 amino acids.

V gene TRBV9 combines with J gene TRBJ1-4; TRBD1 matches 9 bases. The CDR3 extends over 14 amino acids. V trimming: 3 bases; J trimming: 8 bases; junction bases outside the gene matches: 5. Germline V gene data show CDR1 as SGDLS and CDR2 as YYNGEE. The CDR3 sequence: CASSGRDRGEKLFF. The CDR3 DNA reads TGTGCCAGCAGCGGCCGAGACAGGGGGGAAAAACTGTTTTTT.